This TCR beta chain emerged from a study of blood T cell repertoires in COVID-19. Study in general: The origin of the acute and convalescent COVID-19 samples was the United States, Italy and Spain. Sample material is recorded as cDNA or gDNA derived from T cells, B-cell-depleted T cells, or PBMCs.

The ends lost 8 bases at V and 7 bases at J; junction bases unmatched: 13. The CDR3 length is 14 residues. Germline CDR1 SQVTM, CDR2 ANQGSEA. Authors' methods: Amplifying reference gene primers gave estimates of nucleated cell counts. Libraries were prepared by immunoSEQ multiplex PCR; TCRdb keeps only in-frame clonotypes and omits some of them. For V, J and clone size, that table is used; D and trimming come from the DNA. Among about 140,000 clones listed, more than 75% were seen once. The genes are TRBV29-1 and TRBJ2-1, with 8 positions matching TRBD1. Sequencing input: peripheral blood. The source of this sequence is a woman aged 40-49 years with acute or convalescent COVID-19. The CDR3 region has the DNA TGCAGCATGGCGCGAGGACAGGGACAAAATGAGCAGTTCTTC. Amino acids: CSMARGQGQNEQFF.